This record looks at one T cell receptor (beta chain) sequence and its context. The clone's antigen remains unknown. Per-base qualities were not stored, and no clone one base away is much larger. Libraries were made using the immunoSEQ multiplex PCR assay. What TCRdb holds here is the immuneACCESS table cut down to in-frame rearrangements. Part of the clones is not present; checked against another copy, under half of the missing clones reflect an unresolved V gene, and the others are unexplained. Counted in this sample were 20,000 to 30,000 clones; 77% of them appeared once. Roughly 26% of the sample goes to the ten largest clones. This entry is derived from a study of radiotherapy plus CTLA-4 blockade in lung cancer (dated by TCRdb to about 2018). Concerning the study at large: Objective responses occurred in roughly 20% of enrolled patients, and under 40% achieved disease control.

Results and caveats for the whole study, not just this receptor: The strongest predictors of response, as reported, were early dynamic changes in blood T cell clones along with a rise in serum interferon-beta after radiation. After treatment with radiotherapy and ipilimumab, TCR clones that originated in tumors expanded in peripheral blood.

The CDR3 sequence holds 13 residues, the cysteine and phenylalanine included. This entry keeps only the CDR3 DNA: 39 bases, framed from base 1. V is shortened by 7 bases, J by 0 bases, and the region joining them spans 12 bases. Via the germline V gene, CDR1 is SQVTM and CDR2 ANQGSEA. The study evaluated CTLA-4 blockade (ipilimumab) given together with focal radiation therapy in patients who had chemo-refractory metastatic non-small-cell lung cancer. Recombination connected TRBV29-1 to TRBJ2-5; the D gene cannot be resolved reliably. The input for sequencing was peripheral blood, taken from a patient treated with radiotherapy plus ipilimumab. The receptor was isolated from a human donor with non-small cell lung cancer that progressed on radiotherapy plus ipilimumab. The CDR3: CSARVPYQETQYF. The DNA sequence is TGCAGCGCCCGGGTACCCTACCAAGAGACCCAGTACTTC.